Following are 8 T cell receptor beta chains from one sample sequenced in a study of blood T cells in healthy people across ages. Sample-barcoded 5' priming and a J-beta primer mix drove a second PCR of roughly 6 to 12 cycles. MiXCR was run by TCRdb on the 5' RACE reads, yielding one entry per CDR3 protein. The sample lists roughly 730,000 distinct CDR3 sequences; more than 55% were seen once. The sample taken for sequencing was blood. These receptors came from a man aged 40-49 years in good health.

This chain uses TRBV9 with TRBJ2-7; D is tentatively TRBD1 or TRBD2 (7 bases each). Deletions cut 7 bases from V and 2 bases from J, with 19 bases between. Germline V gene data show CDR1 as SGDLS and CDR2 as YYNGEE. This CDR3 is 15 amino acids long. The CDR3: CASSGGAGPTYEQYF. In DNA, the CDR3 is TGTGCCAGCTCAGGGGGGGCGGGACCTACCTACGAGCAGTACTTC.

The chain couples TRBV18 to TRBJ2-2; 9 bases are a match to TRBD1. V shed 5 bases and J 3 bases; nucleotides not matched to a gene: 1. The CDR3 has 14 residues. Germline CDR1 and CDR2: KGHSH and LQKENI. CDR3 sequence reads: CASSRDRDTGELFF. As DNA, the CDR3 is TGTGCCAGCTCAAGGGACAGGGACACCGGGGAGCTGTTTTTT.

This clonotype was seen more than once but under ten times. The rearrangement uses TRBV7-2 and TRBJ2-1; D gene ambiguous. CDR3 size: 11 residues. Trimming removed 7 bases at V and 6 bases at J, with 7 bases between. Germline CDR1 SGHTA, CDR2 FQGNSA. Here the CDR3 reads CASTLVNEQFF. CDR3 in DNA: TGTGCCAGCACCCTCGTCAATGAGCAGTTCTTC.

This clonotype was picked up a small number of times. The chain employs TRBV3-1 and TRBJ2-5, with a tentative D call TRBD1 (6 bases). CDR3 length equals 15 residues. V was pared by 4 bases and J by 2 bases, with 14 bases between. The germline gives CDR1 LGHDT, CDR2 YNNKEL (reference sequence). DNA of the CDR3: TGTGCCAGCAGCCTGCAGATAGGGGGTCAAGAGACCCAGTACTTC. The encoded protein is CASSLQIGGQETQYF.

This clonotype was found once. The chain combines TRBV6-5 with TRBJ1-1; a possible D gene is TRBD1 (5 bases). The CDR3 has 14 residues. Between the trimmed V and J ends, which lost 2 bases and 6 bases, there was a span of 13 bases. CDR1 and CDR2 from the germline V gene are MNHEY and SVGAGI. The CDR3 is CASSYRGKFAEAFF. CDR3 DNA: TGTGCCAGCAGTTACCGGGGGAAGTTCGCTGAAGCTTTCTTT.

This chain links TRBV20-1 with TRBJ2-7; no reliable D call. CDR1 and CDR2 (germline): DFQATT, SNEGSKA (reference sequence). Trimming took off 3 bases at V and 5 bases at J, with 11 bases between the two ends. The CDR3 length is 12 residues. CDR3 protein: CSASGGLDEQYF. The CDR3 DNA reads as TGCAGTGCTAGTGGCGGCCTAGACGAGCAGTACTTC.

The V and J genes are TRBV6-6 and TRBJ2-1; no reliable D call. The CDR3 has 15 residues. The V gene's germline CDR1 is MNHNY and CDR2 SVGAGI (reference sequence). Deletions cut 6 bases from V and 1 base from J, with 13 bases between. The chain's CDR3 is CASRLPLASYNEQFF. The CDR3 bases are TGTGCCAGCAGACTCCCTTTAGCATCCTACAATGAGCAGTTCTTC.

The J gene is TRBJ2-2, the V gene TRBV6-6, with 8 bases matching TRBD1. CDR3 length equals 17 residues. Germline CDR1 reads MNHNY; CDR2 reads SVGAGI (reference sequence). J gave up 5 bases and V 4 bases, and 12 bases lay outside the gene matches. The CDR3 protein is CASSSLPGGGTTGELFF. Written as DNA, the CDR3 is TGTGCCAGCAGTTCCCTGCCAGGGGGCGGAACAACCGGGGAGCTGTTTTTT.